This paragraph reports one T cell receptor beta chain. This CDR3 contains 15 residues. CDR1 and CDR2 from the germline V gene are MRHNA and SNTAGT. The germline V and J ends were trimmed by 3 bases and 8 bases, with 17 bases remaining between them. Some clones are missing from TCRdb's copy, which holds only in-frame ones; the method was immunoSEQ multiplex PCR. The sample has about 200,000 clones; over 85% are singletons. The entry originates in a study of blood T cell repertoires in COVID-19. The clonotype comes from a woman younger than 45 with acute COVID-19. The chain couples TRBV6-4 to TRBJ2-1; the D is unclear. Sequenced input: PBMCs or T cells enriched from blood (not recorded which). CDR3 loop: CASSEVENTFYEQFF. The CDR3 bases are TGTGCCAGCAGTGAAGTGGAGAACACTTTCTATGAGCAGTTCTTC.